There are a few counts of the clone carrying this TCR beta chain. The sample originates from a study of spatial heterogeneity in lung cancer. This CDR3 has 14 amino acids. V was shortened by 5 bases and J by 5 bases, with 13 bases between the two germline ends. Germline CDR1 reads DFQATT; CDR2 reads SNEGSKA (reference sequence). MiXCR, run by TCRdb on the 5' RACE reads, gives a single entry per CDR3 protein. The table includes 45,000 or so distinct CDR3 sequences, 10% to 15% detected once. Sample time point: sample taken at primary tumor resection. Whole RNA obtained from tumor, nontumor lung or frozen PBMC underwent sequencing without sorting.

The chain uses TRBV20-1 and TRBJ2-6; a weak D match, TRBD1 (6 bases). Sequenced material: PBMCs, taken at surgery. This sequence was found in a female donor with early-stage non-small cell lung cancer. Here the CDR3 DNA reads TGCAGTGCTGCAAGAGACAGGAGGGCCAACGTCCTGACTTTC. Translating it yields CSAARDRRANVLTF.